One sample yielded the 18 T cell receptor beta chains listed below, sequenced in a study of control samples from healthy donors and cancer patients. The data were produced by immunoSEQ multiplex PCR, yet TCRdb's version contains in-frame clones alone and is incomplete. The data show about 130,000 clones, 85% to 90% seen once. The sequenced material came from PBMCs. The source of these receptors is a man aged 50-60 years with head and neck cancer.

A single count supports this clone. The CDR3 nucleotides read TGTGCCAGCAGTTACCCACCTCTCCACGAGCAGTACTTC. This sequence encodes CASSYPPLHEQYF. The chain uses TRBV28 and TRBJ2-7; D gene unclear. Germline assignment: CDR1 MDHEN and CDR2 SYDVKM. V was cut by 4 bases and J by 5 bases, with 12 bases left in between. The CDR3 is 13 residues long.

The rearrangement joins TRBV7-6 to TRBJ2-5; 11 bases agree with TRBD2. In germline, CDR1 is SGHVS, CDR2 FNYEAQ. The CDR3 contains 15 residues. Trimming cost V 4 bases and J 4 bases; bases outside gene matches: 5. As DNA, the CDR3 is TGTGCCAGCAGCTCGTCGGGACTAGCGGCAGAGACCCAGTACTTC. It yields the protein CASSSSGLAAETQYF.

Here the CDR3 reads CAWSLGGVQYF. The CDR3 nucleotides read TGTGCCTGGAGTCTCGGGGGGGTACAGTACTTC. The J gene is TRBJ2-7, the V gene TRBV30, with 8 bases that match TRBD2. The junction had 4 bases not matched to a gene; V was cut back by 2 bases and J by 10 bases. This CDR3 spans 11 amino acids. In germline, CDR1 is GTSNPN, CDR2 SVGIG (reference sequence).

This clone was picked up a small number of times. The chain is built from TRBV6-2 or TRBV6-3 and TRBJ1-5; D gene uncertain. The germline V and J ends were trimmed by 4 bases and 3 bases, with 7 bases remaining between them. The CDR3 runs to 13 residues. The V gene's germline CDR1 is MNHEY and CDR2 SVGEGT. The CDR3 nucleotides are TGTGCCAGCAGTTCTCTAGACAATCAGCCCCAGCATTTT. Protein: CASSSLDNQPQHF.

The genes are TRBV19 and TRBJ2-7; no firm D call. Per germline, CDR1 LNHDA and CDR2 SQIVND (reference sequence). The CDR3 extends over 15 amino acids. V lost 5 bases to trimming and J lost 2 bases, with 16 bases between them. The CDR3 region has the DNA TGTGCCAGTAGTCCCTATTCTGCCACCCCCTACGAGCAGTACTTC. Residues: CASSPYSATPYEQYF.

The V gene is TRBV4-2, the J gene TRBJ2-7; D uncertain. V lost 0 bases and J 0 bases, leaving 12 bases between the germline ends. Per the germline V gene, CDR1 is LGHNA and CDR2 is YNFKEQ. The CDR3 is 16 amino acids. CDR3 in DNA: TGTGCCAGCAGCCAAGATCTTCCCCCAAACTCCTACGAGCAGTACTTC. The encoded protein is CASSQDLPPNSYEQYF.

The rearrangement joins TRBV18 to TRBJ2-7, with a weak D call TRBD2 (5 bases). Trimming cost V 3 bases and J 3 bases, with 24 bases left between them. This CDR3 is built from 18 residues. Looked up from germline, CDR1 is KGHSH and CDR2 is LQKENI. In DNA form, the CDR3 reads TGTGCCAGCTCACCGCGAGGTCCAGCGGAAACTTTACTCTACGAGCAGTACTTC. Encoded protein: CASSPRGPAETLLYEQYF. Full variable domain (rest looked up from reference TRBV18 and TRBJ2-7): NAGVMQNPRHLVRRRGQEARLRCSPMKGHSHVYWYRQLPEEGLKFMVYLQKENIIDESGMPKERFSAEFPKEGPSILRIQQVVRGDSAAYFCASSPRGPAETLLYEQYFGPGTRLTVT.

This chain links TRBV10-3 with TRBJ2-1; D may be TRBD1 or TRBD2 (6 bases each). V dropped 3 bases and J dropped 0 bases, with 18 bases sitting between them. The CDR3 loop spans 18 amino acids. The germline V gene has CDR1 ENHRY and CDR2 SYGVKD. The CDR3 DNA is TGTGCCATCAGTGAAGGGGTGACGGGGGCAAGCTCCTACAATGAGCAGTTCTTC. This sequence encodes CAISEGVTGASSYNEQFF.

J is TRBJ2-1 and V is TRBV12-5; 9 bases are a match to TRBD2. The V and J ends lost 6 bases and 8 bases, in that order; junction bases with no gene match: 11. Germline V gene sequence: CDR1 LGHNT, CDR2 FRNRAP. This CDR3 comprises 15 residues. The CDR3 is CASGTGTSNHDEQFF. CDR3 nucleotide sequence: TGTGCTAGTGGAACCGGGACTAGCAATCATGATGAGCAGTTCTTC.

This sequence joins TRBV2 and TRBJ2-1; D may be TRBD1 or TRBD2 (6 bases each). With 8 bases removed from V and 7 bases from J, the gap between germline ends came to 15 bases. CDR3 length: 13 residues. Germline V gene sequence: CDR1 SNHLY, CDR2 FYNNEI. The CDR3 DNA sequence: TGTGCCAGCCTTATGGGGGGCCGTAATGAGCAGTTCTTC. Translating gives CASLMGGRNEQFF.

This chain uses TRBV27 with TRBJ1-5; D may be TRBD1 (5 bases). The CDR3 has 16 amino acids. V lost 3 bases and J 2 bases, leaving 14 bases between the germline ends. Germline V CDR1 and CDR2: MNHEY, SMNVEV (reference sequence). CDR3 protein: CASSLTGEYGNQPQHF. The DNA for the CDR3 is TGTGCCAGCAGTTTGACGGGGGAGTATGGCAATCAGCCCCAGCATTTT.

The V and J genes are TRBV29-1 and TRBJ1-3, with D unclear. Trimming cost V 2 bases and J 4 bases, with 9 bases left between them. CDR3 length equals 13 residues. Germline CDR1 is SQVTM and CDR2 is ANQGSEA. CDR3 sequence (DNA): TGCAGCGTTGAACAGACTCACGGAAACACCATATATTTT. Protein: CSVEQTHGNTIYF.

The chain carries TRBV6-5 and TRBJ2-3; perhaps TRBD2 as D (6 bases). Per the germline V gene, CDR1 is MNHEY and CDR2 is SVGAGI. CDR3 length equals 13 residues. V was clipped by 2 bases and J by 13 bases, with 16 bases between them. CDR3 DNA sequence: TGTGCCAGCAGTTACGGGGGGTATGAAGGAAAGTATTTT. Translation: CASSYGGYEGKYF.

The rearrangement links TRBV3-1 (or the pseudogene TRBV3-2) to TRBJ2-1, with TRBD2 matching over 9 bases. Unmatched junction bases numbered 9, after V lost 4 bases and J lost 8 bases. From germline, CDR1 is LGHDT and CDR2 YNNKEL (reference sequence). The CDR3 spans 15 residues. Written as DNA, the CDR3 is TGTGCCAGCAGCCCCTTCTATAGCGGGAGTCATGAGCAGTTCTTC. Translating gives CASSPFYSGSHEQFF.

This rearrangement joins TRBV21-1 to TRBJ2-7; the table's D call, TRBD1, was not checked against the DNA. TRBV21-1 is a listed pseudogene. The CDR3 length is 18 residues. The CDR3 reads CASSKAASGGGVSTEQYF. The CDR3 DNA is TGTGCCAGCAGCAAAGCTGCCTCCGGTGGGGGCGTCTCGACTGAGCAGTACTTC.

CDR3 amino acids: CASSVASSGGRDTQYF. The CDR3 DNA is TGTGCCAGCAGCGTAGCTTCTAGCGGGGGAAGGGATACGCAGTATTTT. The J gene is TRBJ2-3, the V gene TRBV9; TRBD2 matches 10 bases. This CDR3 comprises 16 residues. Trimming took 0 bases from V and 6 from J; bases not matched to a gene: 7. Germline V lookup: CDR1 SGDLS, CDR2 YYNGEE.

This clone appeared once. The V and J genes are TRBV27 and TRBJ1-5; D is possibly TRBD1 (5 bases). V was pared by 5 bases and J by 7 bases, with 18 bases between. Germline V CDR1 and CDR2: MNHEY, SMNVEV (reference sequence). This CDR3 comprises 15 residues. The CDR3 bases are TGTGCCAGCAGTCCCCGGGACCAATATCGGCAGCCCCAGCATTTT. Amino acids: CASSPRDQYRQPQHF.

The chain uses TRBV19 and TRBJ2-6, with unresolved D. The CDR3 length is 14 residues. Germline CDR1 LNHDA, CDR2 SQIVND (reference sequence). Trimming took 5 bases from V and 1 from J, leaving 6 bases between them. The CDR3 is CASSDLSGANVLTF. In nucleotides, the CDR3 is TGTGCCAGTAGTGACTTGTCTGGGGCCAACGTCCTGACTTTC.